Listed below are T cell receptor beta chains from one sample, sequenced in a study of cytomegalovirus exposure and HLA in healthy donors. Sequenced by immunoSEQ multiplex PCR; TCRdb stores in-frame clones only, minus some. Of under 150,000 clones listed, 88% are singletons. The sequenced sample was PBMCs. The source of these receptors is a woman aged 18 to 35 in good health and CMV-seropositive. The CDR3 runs from the conserved cysteine through the conserved F or W. Each record gives: V gene, CDR3 length, J gene, CDR3 protein.

TRBV7-6	15	TRBJ1-1	CASSLTRLMNTEAFF
TRBV7-2	13	TRBJ1-2	CASSLGQSYGYTF
TRBV28	13	TRBJ1-3	CASSLIAGNTIYF
TRBV9	13	TRBJ1-5	CASSVGANQPQHF
TRBV2	13	TRBJ2-2	CASSRSAAGELFF
TRBV5-6	15	TRBJ1-5	CASSLWQAGLQPQHF
TRBV10-3	15	TRBJ2-7	CAISESPADSYEQYF
TRBV9	13	TRBJ1-3	CASSVPPHQAIYF
TRBV5-1	11	TRBJ1-5	CASSPNQPQHF
TRBV2	14	TRBJ1-2	CARAQGLGNYGYTF
TRBV5-1	16	TRBJ2-3	CASSSGLAGFTDTQYF
TRBV5-8	16	TRBJ2-3	CASSGRTGGYTDTQYF
TRBV7-9	13	TRBJ2-7	CASEGQGAAEQYF
TRBV19	14	TRBJ1-2	CASSIPQPGYGYTF
TRBV5-1	12	TRBJ2-1	CASSLVRNEQFF
TRBV5-1	15	TRBJ2-7	CASSSPPGGSHEQYF
TRBV2	14	TRBJ2-5	CASERSGVQETQYF
TRBV6-6	16	TRBJ2-7	CASSYVIGKRRLEQYF
TRBV7-9	17	TRBJ2-3	CASSAASRTSGTDTQYF
TRBV12-2	17	TRBJ1-5	CASLHPGQGRSNQPQHF
TRBV28	14	TRBJ2-1	CASSVGGDRLEQFF
TRBV27	15	TRBJ1-2	CASSLLLRGPYGYTF